The 18 T cell receptor beta chains below come from one sample, sequenced in a study of CD8+ T cells in alopecia areata. Stated treatment: oral pan-JAK inhibitor, 5-10 mg twice daily. Extracted RNA was reverse transcribed into cDNA, the sequencing template. TCRdb's table, derived via immunoSEQ multiplex PCR, lists solely in-frame clones and lacks some. Of about 200,000 clones listed, 45% to 75% are singletons. The material sequenced was CD4+ T cells sorted from blood, taken at week 4, from a patient treated with tofacitinib. The receptors here all came from a human donor with alopecia areata.

This clone was seen a handful of times. The chain couples TRBV28 to TRBJ2-7; TRBD1 agrees at 9 bases. The CDR3 totals 15 residues. The V gene end was trimmed by 4 bases and the J gene end by 2 bases; junction bases not matched to a gene: 6. From germline, CDR1 is MDHEN and CDR2 SYDVKM. The CDR3 reads CASSSLGTGTYEQYF. The CDR3 nucleotides read TGTGCCAGCAGTTCACTGGGGACAGGGACCTACGAGCAGTACTTC. Full variable domain (outside the CDR3, taken from reference TRBV28 and TRBJ2-7): DVKVTQSSRYLVKRTGEKVFLECVQDMDHENMFWYRQDPGLGLRLIYFSYDVKMKEKGDIPEGYSVSREKKERFSLILESASTNQTSMYLCASSSLGTGTYEQYFGPGTRLTVT.

The V call is TRBV18, the J call TRBJ2-1; tentatively, D is TRBD1 or TRBD2 (5 bases each). Looked up from germline, CDR1 is KGHSH and CDR2 is LQKENI. V was clipped by 3 bases and J by 15 bases, with 15 bases between them. This CDR3 region has 12 residues. The CDR3 loop is CASSPQGTLGFF. The DNA for the CDR3 is TGTGCCAGCTCACCGCAAGGGACCCTGGGGTTCTTC.

Of note for this clone: Other nucleotide sequences in the sample specify the same CDR3. This sequence joins TRBV7-9 and TRBJ2-2; D is ambiguous. Deletions cut 5 bases from V and 6 bases from J, with 1 base between. The germline V gene has CDR1 SEHNR and CDR2 FQNEAQ (reference sequence). This CDR3 has 10 residues. As DNA, the CDR3 is TGTGCCAGCAGCGCCGGGGAGCTGTTTTTT. Translation gives CASSAGELFF.

This chain joins TRBV13 and TRBJ1-2; a weak D match, TRBD1 (5 bases). CDR3 length equals 14 residues. Germline V CDR1 and CDR2: PRHDT, FYEKMQ (reference sequence). V was trimmed by 7 bases and J by 6 bases, leaving 18 bases between them. As DNA, the CDR3 is TGTGCCAGCATGAGAGTTGGGACCATCCATGGCTACACCTTC. This codes for CASMRVGTIHGYTF.

This clone was counted a few times. The chain recombines TRBV5-1 with TRBJ2-5, with TRBD2 identical over 9 bases. Trimming took 4 bases from V and 1 from J; bases not matched to a gene: 5. The germline CDR1 and CDR2 sequences are SGHRS and YFSETQ. CDR3 size: 15 residues. The CDR3: CASSAGTSFQETQYF. The CDR3 coding sequence is TGCGCCAGCAGCGCCGGGACTAGCTTCCAAGAGACCCAGTACTTC.

This clone was observed a handful of times. The V and J genes are TRBV30 and TRBJ1-4; no reliable D call. V dropped 2 bases and J dropped 8 bases, with 15 bases sitting between them. The germline V gene encodes CDR1 GTSNPN and CDR2 SVGIG (reference sequence). CDR3 length equals 14 residues. The CDR3 spells CAWSPELQGEKLFF. The CDR3 coding sequence is TGTGCCTGGAGTCCGGAGTTACAAGGGGAAAAACTGTTTTTT.

The chain links TRBV9 to TRBJ1-3; D unresolved. The CDR3 runs to 14 residues. Trimming cost V 0 bases and J 7 bases, with 11 bases left between them. Germline V gene data show CDR1 as SGDLS and CDR2 as YYNGEE. CDR3 nucleotides: TGTGCCAGCAGCGTAGCTCTGGGTGGGAACACCATATATTTT. Amino acid sequence: CASSVALGGNTIYF.

The V gene is TRBV6-1, the J gene TRBJ1-5; a weak D match, TRBD1 (5 bases). Germline CDR1 MNHNS, CDR2 SASEGT. V lost 8 bases to trimming and J lost 1 base, with 15 bases between them. The CDR3 consists of 15 residues. This CDR3 reads CASREGIRSNQPQHF. The CDR3 DNA reads TGTGCCAGCCGAGAGGGGATTAGGAGCAATCAGCCCCAGCATTTT.

The chain combines TRBV2 with TRBJ1-6, with 9 positions matching TRBD1. J gave up 5 bases and V 5 bases, and 4 bases lay outside the gene matches. The CDR3 runs to 15 residues. Germline V lookup: CDR1 SNHLY, CDR2 FYNNEI. Written as DNA, the CDR3 is TGTGCCAGCAGTTACAGGGGGCAAAATAATTCACCCCTCCACTTT. Its protein is CASSYRGQNNSPLHF.

The V call is TRBV5-1, the J call TRBJ2-7, with no clear D. The CDR3 has 14 residues. CDR1 is SGHRS and CDR2 is YFSETQ in the germline V gene. The V gene lost 4 bases and the J gene lost 2 bases, with 13 bases spanning the gap. The CDR3 bases are TGCGCCAGCAGCAGCCCACCCGTGACCTACGAGCAGTACTTC. It specifies CASSSPPVTYEQYF.

The V gene is TRBV7-8, the J gene TRBJ2-1; D is unclear. V shed 0 bases and J shed 5 bases, with 11 bases lying between them. There are 15 residues in the CDR3. CDR1 and CDR2 (germline): SGHVS, FQNEAQ. CDR3: CASSLAGVANNEQFF. CDR3 in DNA: TGTGCCAGCAGCTTAGCTGGTGTGGCGAACAATGAGCAGTTCTTC.

This clone appeared a single time. This chain's CDR3 is CASSEYGVSQFF. DNA of the CDR3: TGTGCCAGCAGTGAATACGGAGTGTCGCAGTTCTTC. The chain carries TRBV25-1 and TRBJ2-1; the D is unclear. The V gene lost 0 bases and the J gene lost 12 bases, with 9 bases spanning the gap. This CDR3 has 12 amino acids. The V gene's germline CDR1 is MGHDK and CDR2 SYGVNS.

The chain joins TRBV15 to TRBJ1-4; D is undetermined. Trimming shortened V by 4 bases and J by 4 bases, and 10 bases separated the two germline ends. This CDR3 region has 14 residues. CDR1 is LNHNV and CDR2 is YYDKDF in the germline V gene (reference sequence). CDR3 in DNA: TGTGCCACCAGCATATTGGCAGATAATGAAAAACTGTTTTTT. Protein sequence: CATSILADNEKLFF.

This clone was seen a few times. The chain has TRBV30 and TRBJ1-5; TRBD1 might be the D (6 bases). This CDR3 has 12 amino acids. Between the trimmed V and J ends, which lost 5 bases and 6 bases, there was a span of 11 bases. The germline gives CDR1 GTSNPN, CDR2 SVGIG (reference sequence). CDR3 coding DNA: TGTGCCTGGGGACAGTATTCTCAGCCCCAGCATTTT. Translating gives CAWGQYSQPQHF. Variable domain in full (rest from reference TRBV30 and TRBJ1-5): SQTIHQWPATLVQPVGSPLSLECTVEGTSNPNLYWYRQAAGRGLQLLFYSVGIGQISSEVPQNLSASRPQDRQFILSSKKLLLSDSGFYLCAWGQYSQPQHFGDGTRLSIL.

The chain is built from TRBV27 and TRBJ1-2; D is uncertain. Between the trimmed V and J ends, which lost 2 bases and 4 bases, there was a span of 11 bases. The germline CDR1 and CDR2 sequences are MNHEY and SMNVEV (reference sequence). This CDR3 comprises 14 residues. The CDR3: CASSLKGIGYGYTF. As DNA, the CDR3 is TGTGCCAGCAGTTTAAAAGGGATCGGCTATGGCTACACCTTC.

The chain has TRBV6-5 and TRBJ1-6, with D possibly being TRBD1 (5 bases). Germline V lookup: CDR1 MNHEY, CDR2 SVGAGI. Trimming stripped 5 bases from V and 8 bases from J, with 13 bases between. The CDR3 is made up of 14 amino acids. As DNA, the CDR3 is TGTGCCAGCAGTCGAGTAGAGGGGTATTCACCCCTCCACTTT. Residues: CASSRVEGYSPLHF.

The chain has TRBV5-1 and TRBJ1-1, with TRBD1 matching over 7 bases. Germline-derived CDR1 and CDR2 are SGHRS and YFSETQ. V lost 0 bases, J lost 4 bases, and 3 bases stayed unmatched. This CDR3 region has 14 residues. Here the CDR3 DNA reads TGCGCCAGCAGCTTGGAACAGGGGTCCACTGAAGCTTTCTTT. It yields the protein CASSLEQGSTEAFF.

The chain recombines TRBV2 with TRBJ1-1; D ambiguous. The CDR3 length is 15 residues. Germline values: CDR1 SNHLY, CDR2 FYNNEI. Trimming shortened V by 5 bases and J by 1 base, and 14 bases separated the two germline ends. The CDR3 region has the DNA TGTGCCAGCAGTCCACCCTATGACGGGAACACTGAAGCTTTCTTT. The encoded protein is CASSPPYDGNTEAFF. Complete variable domain (other parts from reference TRBV2 and TRBJ1-1): EPEVTQTPSHQVTQMGQEVILRCVPISNHLYFYWYRQILGQKVEFLVSFYNNEISEKSEIFDDQFSVERPDGSNFTLKIRSTKLEDSAMYFCASSPPYDGNTEAFFGQGTRLTVV.